This is a list of T cell receptor beta chains from one sample in a study of CD8+CD57+ T cells in acquired aplastic anemia. TCRdb reprocessed the reads via MiXCR and lists one record per CDR3 protein. The profile covers around 290,000 distinct CDR3 sequences, with roughly 61% appearing a single time and 1.3% taken by the ten largest. Sample: sorted CD4+, CD8+, or CD8+CD57+ T cells (not recorded which) from PBMCs. The receptors derive from a human donor with aplastic anemia. CDR3s leave out the opening cysteine and the closing phenylalanine or tryptophan. Clone size, where shown, is once, few, many, or a class for clones that have expanded.

V,size,J,CDR3
TRBV7-2,few,TRBJ2-7,ASSSLAGGRYEQY
TRBV7-3,NA,TRBJ1-2,ASSLTGLAGGYT
TRBV7-9,few,TRBJ1-6,ASSLAEVGNSPLH
TRBV9,NA,TRBJ1-2,ASSVPGWGYT
TRBV20-1,many,TRBJ2-2,SARMGAANTGELF
TRBV20-1,many,TRBJ2-5,SARGGGDQETQY
TRBV5-1,NA,TRBJ2-3,ASSLEAGRSTDTQY
TRBV18,NA,TRBJ1-1,ASSPTAGTSNTEAF
TRBV24-1,NA,TRBJ2-3,ATSDSSGEPDTQY
TRBV3-1,few,TRBJ2-1,ASSQGTTGANEQF
TRBV13,NA,TRBJ1-5,ASSPRGGNQPQH
TRBV18,once,TRBJ2-2,ASSPDRNTGELF
TRBV7-2,NA,TRBJ2-1,ASSLGLRGNNEQF
TRBV19,few,TRBJ2-6,ASSRGTGSSGANVLT
TRBV29-1,few,TRBJ2-3,SVGAAASSTDTQY
TRBV10-1,NA,TRBJ2-3,ASSDSRGTDTQY
TRBV10-3,NA,TRBJ2-3,AIRGLADTQY
TRBV20-1,once,TRBJ2-1,SAAGTFTYNEQF
TRBV5-1,NA,TRBJ2-2,ASSLAGWGELF
TRBV7-3,few,TRBJ1-6,ASSFGQGNNSPLH
TRBV7-2,NA,TRBJ2-1,ASSLVGLAGAGEQF
TRBV10-3,NA,TRBJ1-4,AISESALDNEKLF
TRBV7-3,NA,TRBJ2-7,ASKRMGSYEQY
TRBV24-1,once,TRBJ2-5,ATSGETGGETQY
TRBV7-3,NA,TRBJ2-3,ASTIAGGLADTQY
TRBV24-1,once,TRBJ1-2,ATSFGQYYGYT
TRBV30,many,TRBJ1-2,AWSRGGNGYT
TRBV7-9,NA,TRBJ2-2,ASSGGLGGGELF
TRBV7-2,NA,TRBJ2-7,ASSFMREGSYEQY
TRBV12-5,NA,TRBJ1-5,ASGLQRNQPQH
TRBV6-1,many,TRBJ2-2,ANRPGPPQAGELF
TRBV18,NA,TRBJ2-3,ASSPPNGGATDTQY
TRBV2,few,TRBJ1-2,ASSAQGNNYGYT
TRBV2,once,TRBJ2-2,ASKDPQTGASTGELF
TRBV20-1,NA,TRBJ2-2,SARVRWRLAGGRSGELF
TRBV20-1,NA,TRBJ1-5,SAFQGSGPQH
TRBV24-1,NA,TRBJ1-1,ATKQGGDTEAF
TRBV11-3,few,TRBJ2-6,ASSLGSGANVLT
TRBV2,few,TRBJ2-7,ASSEGPTGYEQY
TRBV19,once,TRBJ1-6,ASSYSQGAGSPLH
TRBV19,once,TRBJ2-1,ASSITPRTSGRVNEQF
TRBV18,NA,TRBJ1-2,ASSMRQGSIGYT
TRBV28,NA,TRBJ1-3,ASSPVTGVLSGNTIY